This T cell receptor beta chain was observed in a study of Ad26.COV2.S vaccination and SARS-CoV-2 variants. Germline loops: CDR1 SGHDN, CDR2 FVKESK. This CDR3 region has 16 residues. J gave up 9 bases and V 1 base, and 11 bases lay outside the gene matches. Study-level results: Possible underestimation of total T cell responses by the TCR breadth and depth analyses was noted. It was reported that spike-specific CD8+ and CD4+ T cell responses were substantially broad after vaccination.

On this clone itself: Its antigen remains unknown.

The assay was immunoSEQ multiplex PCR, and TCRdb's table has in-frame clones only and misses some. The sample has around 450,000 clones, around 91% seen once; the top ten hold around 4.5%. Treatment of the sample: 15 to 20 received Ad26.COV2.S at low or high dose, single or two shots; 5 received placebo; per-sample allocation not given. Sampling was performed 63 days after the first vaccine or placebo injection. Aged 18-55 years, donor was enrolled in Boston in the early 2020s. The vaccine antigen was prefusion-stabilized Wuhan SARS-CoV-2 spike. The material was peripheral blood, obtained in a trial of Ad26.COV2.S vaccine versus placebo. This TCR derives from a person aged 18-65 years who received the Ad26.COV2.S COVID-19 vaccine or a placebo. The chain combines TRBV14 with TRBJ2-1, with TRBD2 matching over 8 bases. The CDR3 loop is CASSQVTGGGNSEQFF. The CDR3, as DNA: TGTGCCAGCAGCCAAGTAACGGGAGGGGGAAACAGTGAGCAGTTCTTC.